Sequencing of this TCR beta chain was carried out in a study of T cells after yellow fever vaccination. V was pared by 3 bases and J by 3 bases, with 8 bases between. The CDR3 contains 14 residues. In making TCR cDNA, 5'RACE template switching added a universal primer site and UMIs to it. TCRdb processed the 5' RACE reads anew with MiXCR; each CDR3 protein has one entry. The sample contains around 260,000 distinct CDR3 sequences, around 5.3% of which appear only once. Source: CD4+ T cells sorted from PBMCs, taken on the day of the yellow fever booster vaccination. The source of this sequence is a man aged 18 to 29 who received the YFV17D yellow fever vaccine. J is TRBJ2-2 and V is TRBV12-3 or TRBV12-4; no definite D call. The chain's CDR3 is CASSFGQYTGELFF. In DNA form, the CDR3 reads TGTGCCAGCAGTTTTGGCCAGTACACCGGGGAGCTGTTTTTT.